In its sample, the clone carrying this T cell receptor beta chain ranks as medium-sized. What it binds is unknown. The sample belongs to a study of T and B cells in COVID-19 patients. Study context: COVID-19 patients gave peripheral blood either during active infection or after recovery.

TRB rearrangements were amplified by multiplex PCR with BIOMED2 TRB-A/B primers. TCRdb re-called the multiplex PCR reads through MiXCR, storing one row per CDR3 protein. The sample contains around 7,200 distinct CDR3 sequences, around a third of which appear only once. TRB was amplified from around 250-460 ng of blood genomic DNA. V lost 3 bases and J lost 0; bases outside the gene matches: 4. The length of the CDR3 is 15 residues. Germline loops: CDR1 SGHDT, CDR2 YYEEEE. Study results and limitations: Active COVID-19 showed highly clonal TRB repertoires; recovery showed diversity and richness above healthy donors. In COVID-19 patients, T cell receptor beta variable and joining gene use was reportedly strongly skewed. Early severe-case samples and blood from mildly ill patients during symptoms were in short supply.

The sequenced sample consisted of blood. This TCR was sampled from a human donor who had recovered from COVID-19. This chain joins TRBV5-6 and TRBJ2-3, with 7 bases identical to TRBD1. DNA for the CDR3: TGTGCCAGCAGCTGGGGACAGACTAGCACAGATACGCAGTATTTT. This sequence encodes CASSWGQTSTDTQYF.